Below, one TCR beta chain is given with its context. Trimming removed 1 base from V and 0 bases from J, with 9 bases in between. The CDR3 has 16 amino acids. Looked up from germline, CDR1 is LGHNA and CDR2 is YSLEER. The PCR employed 60 Vbeta primers together with 13 Jbeta primers. The data were produced by immunoSEQ multiplex PCR, yet TCRdb's version contains in-frame clones alone and is incomplete. The sample consists of 200,000 or so clones, approximately 80% of them appearing once. The data originate from a study of cytomegalovirus exposure and HLA in healthy donors. Sequenced sample: PBMCs. The chain couples TRBV4-3 to TRBJ1-4; D unresolved. This sequence was found in a girl aged 5 to 17 in good health and CMV-seronegative. The CDR3 loop is CASSQVFGATNEKLFF. The CDR3 coding sequence is TGCGCCAGCAGCCAAGTTTTCGGTGCAACTAATGAAAAACTGTTTTTT.